This T cell receptor (beta chain) was captured by sequencing in a study of blood T cells in healthy people across ages. Using a J-beta primer mix together with a sample-barcoded 5' primer, a second PCR was run for about 6 to 12 cycles. With 12 random nucleotides, a template-switch adaptor tagged each individual cDNA molecule. TCRdb reanalysed the 5' RACE reads using MiXCR and keeps one entry per CDR3 protein. The sample lists about 780,000 distinct CDR3 sequences; under 80% were seen once. Trimming took off 0 bases at V and 6 bases at J, with 21 bases between the two ends. Germline V gene lookup returns CDR1 LGHNA and CDR2 YSLEER. The CDR3 totals 17 residues.

The sequenced sample was blood. V is TRBV4-3 and J is TRBJ2-7; D possibly corresponds to TRBD2 (6 bases). The source of this sequence is a man aged 30-40 years in good health. CDR3 residues: CASSQDKTRRTIGEQYF. The CDR3 nucleotides are TGCGCCAGCAGCCAAGATAAAACTAGACGGACTATAGGCGAGCAGTACTTC.